The 14 T cell receptor beta chains reported below all come from one sample, sequenced in a study of T cell responses to AZD1222 COVID-19 vaccine. Only in-frame clones appear in the TCRdb table, and some are missing; sequencing was by immunoSEQ multiplex PCR. The sample comprises roughly 120,000 clones, approximately 85% of which are singletons, and over 5.5% rests with the top ten. The input for sequencing was peripheral blood, taken on day 0 of AZD1222 vaccination. The receptors were sampled from an adult in good health.

The chain recombines TRBV6-2 or TRBV6-3 with TRBJ1-1; the D is unclear. Trimming pared 4 bases from V and 3 bases from J, leaving 12 bases between. The CDR3 spans 14 residues. CDR1 and CDR2 from the germline V gene are MNHEY and SVGEGT. CDR3 in DNA: TGTGCCAGCAGTTTCTTGATCTTGGACACTGAAGCTTTCTTT. Its protein is CASSFLILDTEAFF.

In regard to this clone: A read error may produce the germline difference seen at one junction end. V and J are TRBV7-7 and TRBJ1-1; possible D gene TRBD1, 5 bases. Per the germline V gene, CDR1 is SSHAT and CDR2 is FNYEAQ (reference sequence). The CDR3 is 13 amino acids. CDR3 region: CASSLGERTEAFF. The CDR3, as DNA: TGTGCTAGCAGCTTAGGGGAGAGGACTGAAGCTTTCTTT. Combining the CDR3 with reference TRBV7-7 and TRBJ1-1 gives the whole variable domain GAGVSQSPRYKVTKRGQDVTLRCDPISSHATLYWYQQALGQGPEFLTYFNYEAQPDKSGLPSDRFSAERPEGSISTLTIQRTEQRDSAMYRCASSLGERTEAFFGQGTRLTVV.

The rearrangement links TRBV28 to TRBJ1-2, with 10 bases identical to TRBD1. There are 16 residues in the CDR3. The J segment lost 5 bases and the V segment lost 8 bases, leaving 14 bases of the junction unmatched. Germline V gene sequence: CDR1 MDHEN, CDR2 SYDVKM. The CDR3, as DNA: TGTGCCAGCTTGCCGCCGGGACAGGGGAATCGGTATGGCTACACCTTC. Protein product: CASLPPGQGNRYGYTF.

This clone was detected only a few times. This chain uses TRBV5-1 with TRBJ2-7; the match to TRBD2 covers 7 bases. Germline CDR1 is SGHRS and CDR2 is YFSETQ. V lost 5 bases, J lost 1 base, and 12 bases stayed unmatched. This CDR3 has 16 residues. The CDR3 sequence is CASRSGRDGRSYEQYF. CDR3 nucleotides: TGCGCCAGCAGATCTGGGAGGGACGGAAGATCCTACGAGCAGTACTTC.

This clone was seen just once. This rearrangement joins TRBV5-6 to TRBJ1-4; possibly TRBD1 for D (6 bases). Germline-derived CDR1 and CDR2 are SGHDT and YYEEEE. Deletions cut 0 bases from V and 5 bases from J, with 11 bases between. The CDR3 runs 15 residues. The CDR3 here is CASSLDLQGNEKLFF. Written as DNA, the CDR3 is TGTGCCAGCAGCTTGGATTTACAGGGCAATGAAAAACTGTTTTTT.

V and J are TRBV28 and TRBJ2-1; D is possibly TRBD1 (6 bases). The V gene's germline CDR1 is MDHEN and CDR2 SYDVKM. V lost 2 bases and J lost 1, with 15 bases in between. The CDR3 runs 17 residues. This CDR3 reads CASSLTGLGQSYNEQFF. The CDR3, as DNA: TGTGCCAGCAGTTTAACAGGGTTAGGACAATCCTACAATGAGCAGTTCTTC.

The chain recombines TRBV28 with TRBJ2-7, with 8 bases fitting TRBD2. Germline-derived CDR1 and CDR2 are MDHEN and SYDVKM. This CDR3 is built from 14 residues. Trimming took 5 bases from V and 3 from J; bases not matched to a gene: 6. In nucleotides, the CDR3 is TGTGCCAGCAGTCCCCCGGCGGGGGGCTACGAGCAGTACTTC. Its protein product is CASSPPAGGYEQYF.

Note on this clone: At one end the junction does not follow the germline gene, possibly because of a read error. The chain is built from TRBV7-9 and TRBJ1-1; 11 nucleotides agree with TRBD1. CDR3 size: 12 residues. CDR1 SEHNR and CDR2 FQNEAQ come from the germline V gene (reference sequence). This CDR3 reads CASSPPGTGGVF. The CDR3 bases are TGTGCCAGCAGCCCCCCGGGGACAGGGGGGGTCTTT.

The J gene is TRBJ2-5, the V gene TRBV14; the match to TRBD1 covers 8 bases. Trimming removed 4 bases from V and 1 base from J; junction bases left unmatched: 23. Germline V gene sequence: CDR1 SGHDN, CDR2 FVKESK. The CDR3 is 21 residues long. CDR3 sequence reads: CASSPGAGQASYRDSQETQYF. The CDR3 bases are TGTGCCAGCAGCCCGGGGGCGGGACAGGCTTCGTACCGGGACTCCCAAGAGACCCAGTACTTC.

The V gene is TRBV4-1, the J gene TRBJ1-6; TRBD1 matches 8 bases. The CDR3 runs to 18 residues. Per the germline V gene, CDR1 is MGHRA and CDR2 is YSYEKL. The junction had 11 bases not matched to a gene; V was cut back by 0 bases and J by 7 bases. CDR3 DNA: TGCGCCAGCAGCCAAGAAGGGACAGGCGGATTATCCAATTCACCCCTCCACTTT. Translation gives CASSQEGTGGLSNSPLHF.

The chain has TRBV19 and TRBJ1-2; D might be TRBD1 (6 bases). CDR1 and CDR2 (germline): LNHDA, SQIVND (reference sequence). The CDR3 spans 15 residues. V lost 3 bases to trimming and J lost 5 bases, with 16 bases between them. The CDR3 DNA follows: TGTGCCAGTAGTATCCCGGGACAACAACTTTATGGCTACACCTTC. Residues: CASSIPGQQLYGYTF.

In DNA, the CDR3 is TGTGCCAGCAGTTTTGGGTTGAGTTCACCCCTCCACTTT. Translating it yields CASSFGLSSPLHF. The chain uses TRBV12-3 or TRBV12-4 and TRBJ1-6; no clear D. The CDR3 spans 13 residues. Trimming cost V 3 bases and J 9 bases, with 9 bases left between them.

This clone was seen a handful of times. The V and J genes are TRBV11-2 and TRBJ1-1; D remains ambiguous. This CDR3 spans 15 amino acids. V was pared by 4 bases and J by 3 bases, with 15 bases between. CDR1 is SGHAT and CDR2 is FQNNGV in the germline V gene. CDR3 loop: CASSSPDPWDTEAFF. In nucleotides, the CDR3 is TGTGCCAGCAGCTCCCCGGACCCTTGGGACACTGAAGCTTTCTTT. The full variable domain, with the rest looked up from reference TRBV11-2 and TRBJ1-1, is EAGVAQSPRYKIIEKRQSVAFWCNPISGHATLYWYQQILGQGPKLLIQFQNNGVVDDSQLPKDRFSAERLKGVDSTLKIQPAKLEDSAVYLCASSSPDPWDTEAFFGQGTRLTVV.

The chain recombines TRBV15 with TRBJ2-1; D gene ambiguous. The CDR3 length is 15 residues. The germline V gene encodes CDR1 LNHNV and CDR2 YYDKDF (reference sequence). The ends were cut back, 0 bases at V and 15 bases at J, with 21 bases in the middle. The CDR3 reads CATSRDSKGPLPAFF. In DNA, the CDR3 is TGTGCCACCAGCAGAGATTCGAAGGGCCCGTTACCCGCGTTCTTC.